Following are 5 T cell receptor beta chains from one sample sequenced in a study of OX40 agonist ivuxolimab in advanced cancers. Assay used: immunoSEQ multiplex PCR; TCRdb lists only in-frame clones, some missing. The profile shows about 94,000 clones, roughly 90% of them singletons. The sample in question was CD4+ or CD8+ T cells sorted from blood, obtained in a trial of the OX40 agonist ivuxolimab. The source is an adult with an advanced solid tumor such as melanoma, head and neck, liver or kidney cancer.

In DNA, the CDR3 is TGTGCCAGCAGCCGGTACAGGGTTTCCACTGAAGCTTTCTTT. Encoded protein: CASSRYRVSTEAFF. The chain has TRBV7-2 and TRBJ1-1; D may be TRBD1 (6 bases). The CDR3 sequence is 14 residues long. Per the germline V gene, CDR1 is SGHTA and CDR2 is FQGNSA. Trimming took off 5 bases at V and 4 bases at J, with 14 bases between the two ends.

The gene calls are TRBV6-5 and TRBJ2-2; D call uncertain. Germline V lookup: CDR1 MNHEY, CDR2 SVGAGI. V was clipped by 7 bases and J by 6 bases, with 18 bases between them. The CDR3 has 15 residues. As DNA, the CDR3 is TGTGCCAGCACCCCCGGCATCGGGTTTTCCGGGGAGCTGTTTTTT. Translation: CASTPGIGFSGELFF.

V usage is TRBV10-3 and J usage is TRBJ2-3; D is ambiguous. The V and J ends lost 11 bases and 2 bases respectively, with 8 bases between them. The germline CDR1 and CDR2 sequences are ENHRY and SYGVKD. The length of the CDR3 is 11 residues. The CDR3 region is CAASNTDTQYF. DNA of the CDR3: TGTGCCGCCAGTAACACAGATACGCAGTATTTT.

The chain carries TRBV7-8 and TRBJ1-1; D unclear. The V end lost 4 bases, the J end lost 5 bases, and 11 bases lay between the germline ends. CDR3 length: 13 residues. The germline V gene encodes CDR1 SGHVS and CDR2 FQNEAQ. Written as DNA, the CDR3 is TGTGCCAGCAGCTACGTCGGTAGTACTGAAGCTTTCTTT. Residues: CASSYVGSTEAFF.

V is TRBV29-1 and J is TRBJ1-3, with 8 bases that match TRBD1. The CDR3 has 13 amino acids. Trimming cost V 5 bases and J 4 bases; bases outside gene matches: 4. Germline loops: CDR1 SQVTM, CDR2 ANQGSEA. CDR3 in amino acids: CSVTGTGGNTIYF. The CDR3 DNA reads as TGCAGCGTTACCGGGACAGGAGGAAACACCATATATTTT.